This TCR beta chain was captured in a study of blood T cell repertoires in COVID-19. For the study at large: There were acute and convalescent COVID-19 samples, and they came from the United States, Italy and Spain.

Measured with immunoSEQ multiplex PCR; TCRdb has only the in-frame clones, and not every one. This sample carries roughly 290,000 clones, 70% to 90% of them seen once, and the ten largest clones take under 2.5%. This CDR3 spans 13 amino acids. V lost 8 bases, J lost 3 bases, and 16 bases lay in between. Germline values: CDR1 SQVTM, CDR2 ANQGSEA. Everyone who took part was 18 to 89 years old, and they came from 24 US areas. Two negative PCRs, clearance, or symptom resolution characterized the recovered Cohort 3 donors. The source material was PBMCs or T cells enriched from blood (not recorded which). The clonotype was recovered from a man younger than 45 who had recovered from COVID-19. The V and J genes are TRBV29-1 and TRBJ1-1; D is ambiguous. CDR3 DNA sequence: TGCAGCTCTGGGAGATTGGCGGACACTGAAGCTTTCTTT. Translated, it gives CSSGRLADTEAFF.